The 3 T cell receptor beta chains below all came from one sample that was sequenced in a study of T cells in Graves' hyperthyroidism and ophthalmopathy. Amplification of TCR beta CDR3 regions used RNA as the template. The TCR CDR3 was amplified in a first-round RT-PCR using the HTBI primer set. TCRdb processed the multiplex PCR reads anew with MiXCR; each CDR3 protein has one entry. In the table there are 550,000 to 700,000 distinct CDR3 sequences, 35% to 55% of which are singletons. Material: peripheral blood or thyroid tissue (not recorded which). Receptors were obtained from an adult woman with Graves' disease, either hyperthyroidism or ophthalmopathy (not recorded which).

This clonotype was found many times. J is TRBJ1-2 and V is TRBV5-5; D gene unclear. Germline V gene data show CDR1 as SGHKS and CDR2 as YYEKEE (reference sequence). V lost 0 bases and J lost 3, with 12 bases in between. CDR3 size: 15 residues. In DNA form, the CDR3 reads TGTGCCAGCAGCTTGGAGGGCAGAGCTTACTATGGCTACACCTTC. Translation: CASSLEGRAYYGYTF.

This chain connects TRBV10-3 to TRBJ2-5; possible D gene TRBD2, 5 bases. Trimming took off 3 bases at V and 5 bases at J, with 16 bases between the two ends. The CDR3 is made up of 15 amino acids. Germline lookup yields CDR1 ENHRY and CDR2 SYGVKD. The CDR3 bases are TGTGCCATCAGTGACACGACGGGGATGATGGAGACCCAGTACTTC. This gives the protein CAISDTTGMMETQYF.

Details on this clonotype: This could be a read error, since a much larger clone is one nucleotide away. V is TRBV9 and J is TRBJ2-2; 7 nucleotides align to TRBD2. CDR1 SGDLS and CDR2 YYNGEE come from the germline V gene. This CDR3 comprises 16 residues. This CDR3 is CASNPGEGPFTGELVF. CDR3 sequence (DNA): TGTGCCTCCAACCCCGGGGAGGGTCCGTTCACCGGGGAGCTGGTTTTT.